The T cell receptor beta chain described here comes from a study of blood T cell repertoires in COVID-19. Study-level background: Acute and convalescent COVID-19 specimens originated in the United States, Italy and Spain.

Sequencing was performed with immunoSEQ multiplex PCR; in TCRdb, only in-frame clones are kept and a portion is missing. The table has over 120,000 clones, roughly 79% seen once. The length of the CDR3 is 15 residues. Looked up from germline, CDR1 is SGHVS and CDR2 is FQNEAQ. Trimming removed 2 bases from V and 6 bases from J, with 15 bases in between. The sequencing input was peripheral blood. This sequence originates from a woman aged 55-70 years with acute or convalescent COVID-19. This chain links TRBV7-8 with TRBJ2-3, with a possible D match to TRBD2 (5 bases). For the CDR3, the DNA is TGTGCCAGCAGCTTAATTGGACTGGTGCGGGATACGCAGTATTTT. It is translated as CASSLIGLVRDTQYF.